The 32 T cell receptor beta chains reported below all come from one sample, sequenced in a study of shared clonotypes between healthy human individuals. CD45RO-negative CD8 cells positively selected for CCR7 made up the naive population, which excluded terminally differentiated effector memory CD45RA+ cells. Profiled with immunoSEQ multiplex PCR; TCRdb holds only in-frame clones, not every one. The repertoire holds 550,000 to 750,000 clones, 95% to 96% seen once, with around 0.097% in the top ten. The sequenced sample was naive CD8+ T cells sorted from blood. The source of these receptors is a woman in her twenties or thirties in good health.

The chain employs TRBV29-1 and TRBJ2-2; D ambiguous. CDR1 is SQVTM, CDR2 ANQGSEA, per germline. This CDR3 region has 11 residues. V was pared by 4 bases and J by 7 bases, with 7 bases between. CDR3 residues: CSVGLNGELFF. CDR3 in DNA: TGCAGCGTTGGCCTAAACGGGGAGCTGTTTTTT.

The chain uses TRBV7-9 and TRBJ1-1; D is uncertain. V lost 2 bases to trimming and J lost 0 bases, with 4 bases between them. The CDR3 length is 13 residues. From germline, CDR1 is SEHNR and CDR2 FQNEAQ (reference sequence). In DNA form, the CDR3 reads TGTGCCAGCAGCTTAACAATGAACACTGAAGCTTTCTTT. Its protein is CASSLTMNTEAFF. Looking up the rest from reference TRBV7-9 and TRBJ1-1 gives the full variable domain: DTGVSQNPRHKITKRGQNVTFRCDPISEHNRLYWYRQTLGQGPEFLTYFQNEAQLEKSRLLSDRFSAERPKGSFSTLEIQRTEQGDSAMYLCASSLTMNTEAFFGQGTRLTVV.

CDR3 region: CAISESTTSGMFYEQYF. The DNA for the CDR3 is TGTGCCATCAGTGAGTCGACCACTAGCGGGATGTTCTACGAGCAGTACTTC. The V and J genes are TRBV10-3 and TRBJ2-7, with TRBD2 identical over 10 bases. CDR1 and CDR2 from the germline V gene are ENHRY and SYGVKD. The CDR3 has 17 residues. The trim removed 0 bases at V and 3 bases at J, leaving 8 bases unmatched.

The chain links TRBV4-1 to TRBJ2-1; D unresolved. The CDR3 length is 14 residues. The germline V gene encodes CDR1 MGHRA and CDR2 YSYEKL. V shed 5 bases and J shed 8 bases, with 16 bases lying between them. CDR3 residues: CASSLEPNADEQFF. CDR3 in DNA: TGCGCCAGCAGCTTAGAACCTAATGCGGATGAGCAGTTCTTC.

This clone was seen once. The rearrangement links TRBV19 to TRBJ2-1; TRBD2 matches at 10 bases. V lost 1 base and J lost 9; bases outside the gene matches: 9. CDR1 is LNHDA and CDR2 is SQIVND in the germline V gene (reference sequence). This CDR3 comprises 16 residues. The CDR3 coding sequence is TGTGCCAGTAGTATAGTTTCTAGCGGGAGATTAGGTGAGCAGTTCTTC. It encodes CASSIVSSGRLGEQFF.

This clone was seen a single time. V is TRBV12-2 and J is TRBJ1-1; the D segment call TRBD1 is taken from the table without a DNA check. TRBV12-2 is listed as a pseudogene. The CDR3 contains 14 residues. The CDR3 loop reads CASRPTGQASEAFF. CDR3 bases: TGTGCAAGTCGCCCTACGGGACAGGCTTCTGAAGCTTTCTTT.

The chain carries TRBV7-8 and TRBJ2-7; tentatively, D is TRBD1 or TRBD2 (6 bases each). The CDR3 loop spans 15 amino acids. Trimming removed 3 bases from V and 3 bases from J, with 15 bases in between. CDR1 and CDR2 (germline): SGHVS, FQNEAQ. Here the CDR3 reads CASSFQGTRNYEQYF. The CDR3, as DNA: TGTGCCAGCAGCTTTCAGGGGACTCGAAACTACGAGCAGTACTTC.

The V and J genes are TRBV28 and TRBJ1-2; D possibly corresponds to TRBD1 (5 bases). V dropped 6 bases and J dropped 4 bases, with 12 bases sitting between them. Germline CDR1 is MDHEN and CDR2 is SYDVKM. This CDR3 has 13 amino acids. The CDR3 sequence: CASRGRAGYGYTF. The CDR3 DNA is TGTGCCAGCAGGGGCAGGGCGGGCTATGGCTACACCTTC.

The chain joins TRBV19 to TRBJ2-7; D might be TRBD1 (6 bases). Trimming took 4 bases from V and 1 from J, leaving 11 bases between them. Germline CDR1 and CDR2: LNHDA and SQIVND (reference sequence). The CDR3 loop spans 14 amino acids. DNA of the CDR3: TGTGCCAGTAGTACCAGACAGGAGTCCTACGAGCAGTACTTC. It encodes CASSTRQESYEQYF.

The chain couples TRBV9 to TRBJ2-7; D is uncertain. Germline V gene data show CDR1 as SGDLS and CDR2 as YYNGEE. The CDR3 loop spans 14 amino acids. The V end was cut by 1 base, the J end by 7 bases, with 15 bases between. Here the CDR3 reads CASSVYRQDGEQYF. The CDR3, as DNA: TGTGCCAGCAGCGTATATCGGCAGGACGGAGAGCAGTACTTC.

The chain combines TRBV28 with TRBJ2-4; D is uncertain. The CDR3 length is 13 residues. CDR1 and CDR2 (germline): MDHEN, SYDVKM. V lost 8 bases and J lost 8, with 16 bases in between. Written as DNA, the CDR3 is TGTGCCAGCGCAGGCGTGTCGTTCTACATTCAGTACTTC. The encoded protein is CASAGVSFYIQYF.

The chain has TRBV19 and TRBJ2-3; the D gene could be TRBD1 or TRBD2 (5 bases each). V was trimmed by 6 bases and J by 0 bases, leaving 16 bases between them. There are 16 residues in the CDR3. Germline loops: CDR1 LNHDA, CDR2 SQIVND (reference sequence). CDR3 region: CASSSIGTESTDTQYF. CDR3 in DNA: TGTGCCAGTAGCAGTATCGGGACGGAGAGCACAGATACGCAGTATTTT.

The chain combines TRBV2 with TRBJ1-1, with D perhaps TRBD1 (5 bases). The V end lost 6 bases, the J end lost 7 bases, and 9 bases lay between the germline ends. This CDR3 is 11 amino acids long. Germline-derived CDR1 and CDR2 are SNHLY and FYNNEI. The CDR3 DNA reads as TGTGCCAGCAGGGGGCAGATTGAAGCTTTCTTT. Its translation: CASRGQIEAFF.

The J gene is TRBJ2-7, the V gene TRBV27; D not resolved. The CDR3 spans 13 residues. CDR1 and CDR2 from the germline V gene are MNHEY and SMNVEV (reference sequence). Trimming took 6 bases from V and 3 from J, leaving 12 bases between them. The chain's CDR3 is CASSPKAYYEQYF. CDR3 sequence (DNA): TGTGCCAGCAGCCCAAAGGCCTACTACGAGCAGTACTTC.

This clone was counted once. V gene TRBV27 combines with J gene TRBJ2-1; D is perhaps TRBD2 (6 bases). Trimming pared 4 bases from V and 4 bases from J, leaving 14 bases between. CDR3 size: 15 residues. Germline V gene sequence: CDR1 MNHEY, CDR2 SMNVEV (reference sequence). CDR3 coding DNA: TGTGCCAGCAGTTCCGTCGGGACTGCTTACAATGAGCAGTTCTTC. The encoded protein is CASSSVGTAYNEQFF.

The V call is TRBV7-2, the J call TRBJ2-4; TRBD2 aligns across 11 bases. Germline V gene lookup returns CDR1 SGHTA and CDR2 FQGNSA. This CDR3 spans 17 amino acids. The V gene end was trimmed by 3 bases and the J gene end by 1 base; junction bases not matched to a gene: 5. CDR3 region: CASSLASGRRAKNIQYF. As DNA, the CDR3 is TGTGCCAGCAGCTTGGCTAGCGGGAGGAGGGCCAAAAACATTCAGTACTTC.

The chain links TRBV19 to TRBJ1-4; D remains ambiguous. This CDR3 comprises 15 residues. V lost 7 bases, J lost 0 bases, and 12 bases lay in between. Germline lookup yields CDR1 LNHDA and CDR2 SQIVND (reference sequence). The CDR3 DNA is TGTGCCAGTATGGCAGGCCATACAACTAATGAAAAACTGTTTTTT. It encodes CASMAGHTTNEKLFF.

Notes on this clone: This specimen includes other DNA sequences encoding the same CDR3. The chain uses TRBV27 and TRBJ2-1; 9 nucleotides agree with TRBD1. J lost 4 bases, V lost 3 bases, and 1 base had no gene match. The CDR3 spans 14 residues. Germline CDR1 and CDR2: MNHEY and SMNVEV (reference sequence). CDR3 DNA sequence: TGTGCCAGCAGTTTTGGGACAGGGTACAATGAGCAGTTCTTC. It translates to CASSFGTGYNEQFF.

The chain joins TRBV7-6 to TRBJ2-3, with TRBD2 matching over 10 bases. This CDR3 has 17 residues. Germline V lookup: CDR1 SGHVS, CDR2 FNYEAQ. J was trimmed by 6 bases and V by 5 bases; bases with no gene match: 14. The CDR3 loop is CASSTRTSGLKWDTQYF. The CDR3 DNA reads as TGTGCCAGCAGCACCCGGACTAGCGGTCTTAAGTGGGATACGCAGTATTTT.

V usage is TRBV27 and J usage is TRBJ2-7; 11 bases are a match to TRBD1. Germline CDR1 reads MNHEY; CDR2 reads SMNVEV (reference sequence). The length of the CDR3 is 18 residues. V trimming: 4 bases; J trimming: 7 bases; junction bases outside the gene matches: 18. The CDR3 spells CASSWVGGQGARIDEQYF. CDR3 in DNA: TGTGCCAGCAGTTGGGTAGGCGGACAGGGGGCGCGTATCGATGAGCAGTACTTC.

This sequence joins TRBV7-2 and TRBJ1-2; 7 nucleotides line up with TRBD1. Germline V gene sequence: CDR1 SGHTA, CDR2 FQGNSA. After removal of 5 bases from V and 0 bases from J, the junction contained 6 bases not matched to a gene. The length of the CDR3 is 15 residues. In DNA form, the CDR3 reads TGTGCCAGCAGCCTCCCGACAGGGCCTAACTATGGCTACACCTTC. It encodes CASSLPTGPNYGYTF.

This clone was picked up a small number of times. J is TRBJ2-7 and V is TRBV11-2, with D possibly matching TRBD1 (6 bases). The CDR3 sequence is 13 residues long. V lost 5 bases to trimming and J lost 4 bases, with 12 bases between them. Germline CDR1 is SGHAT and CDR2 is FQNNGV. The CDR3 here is CASSPSRGYEQYF. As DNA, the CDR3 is TGTGCCAGCAGCCCCTCAAGGGGGTACGAGCAGTACTTC.

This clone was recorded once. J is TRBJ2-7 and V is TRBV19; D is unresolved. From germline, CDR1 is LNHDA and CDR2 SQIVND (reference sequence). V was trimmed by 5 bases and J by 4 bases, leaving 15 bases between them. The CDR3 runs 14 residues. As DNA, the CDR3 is TGTGCCAGTAGTTACGGCTCCGGAGCATACGAGCAGTACTTC. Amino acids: CASSYGSGAYEQYF.

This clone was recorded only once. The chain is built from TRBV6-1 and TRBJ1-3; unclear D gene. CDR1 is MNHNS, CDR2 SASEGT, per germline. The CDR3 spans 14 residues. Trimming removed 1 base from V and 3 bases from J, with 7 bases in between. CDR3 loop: CASSEGQDGNTIYF. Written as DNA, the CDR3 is TGTGCCAGCAGTGAAGGGCAGGATGGAAACACCATATATTTT.

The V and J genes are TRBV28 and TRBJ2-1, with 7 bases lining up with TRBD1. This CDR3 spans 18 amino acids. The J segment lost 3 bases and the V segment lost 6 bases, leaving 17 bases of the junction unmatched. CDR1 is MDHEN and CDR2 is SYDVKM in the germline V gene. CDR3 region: CASSHPPSTGILYNEQFF. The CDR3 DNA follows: TGTGCCAGCAGCCACCCTCCCTCGACAGGGATACTCTACAATGAGCAGTTCTTC.

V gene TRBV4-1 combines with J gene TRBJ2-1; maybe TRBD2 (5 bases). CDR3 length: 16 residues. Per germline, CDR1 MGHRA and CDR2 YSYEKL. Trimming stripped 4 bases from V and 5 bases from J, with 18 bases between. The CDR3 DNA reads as TGCGCCAGCAGCCCAGCGGCAATGGCGGGTGACAATGAGCAGTTCTTC. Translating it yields CASSPAAMAGDNEQFF.

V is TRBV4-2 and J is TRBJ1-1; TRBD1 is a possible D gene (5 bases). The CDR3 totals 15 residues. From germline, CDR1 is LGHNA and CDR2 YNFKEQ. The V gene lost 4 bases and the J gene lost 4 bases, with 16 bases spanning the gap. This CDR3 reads CASSLKNGAFTEAFF. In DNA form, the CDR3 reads TGTGCCAGCAGCCTCAAAAACGGGGCCTTCACTGAAGCTTTCTTT.

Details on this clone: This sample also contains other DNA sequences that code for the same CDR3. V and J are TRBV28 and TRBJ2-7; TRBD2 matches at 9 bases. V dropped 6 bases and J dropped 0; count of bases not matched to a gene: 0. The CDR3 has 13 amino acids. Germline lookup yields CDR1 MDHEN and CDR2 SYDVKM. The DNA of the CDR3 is TGTGCCAGCAGGACTAGCGGCTCCTACGAGCAGTACTTC. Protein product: CASRTSGSYEQYF.

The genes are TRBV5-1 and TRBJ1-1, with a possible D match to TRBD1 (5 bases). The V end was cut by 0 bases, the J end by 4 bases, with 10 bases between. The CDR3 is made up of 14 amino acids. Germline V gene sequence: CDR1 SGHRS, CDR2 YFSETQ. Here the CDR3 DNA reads TGCGCCAGCAGCTTGGGGCAGGGCATCACTGAAGCTTTCTTT. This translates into CASSLGQGITEAFF.

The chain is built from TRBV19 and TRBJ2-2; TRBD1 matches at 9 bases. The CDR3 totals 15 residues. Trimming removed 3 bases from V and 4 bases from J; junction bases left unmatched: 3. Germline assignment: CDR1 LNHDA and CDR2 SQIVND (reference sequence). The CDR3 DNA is TGTGCCAGTAGTATTACAGGGGGCGGCACCGGGGAGCTGTTTTTT. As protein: CASSITGGGTGELFF.

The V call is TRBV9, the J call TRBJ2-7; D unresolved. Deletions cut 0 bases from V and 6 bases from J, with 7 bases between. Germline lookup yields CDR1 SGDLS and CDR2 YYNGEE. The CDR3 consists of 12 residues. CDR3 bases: TGTGCCAGCAGCGTAGGGGTGGGCGAGCAGTACTTC. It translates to CASSVGVGEQYF.

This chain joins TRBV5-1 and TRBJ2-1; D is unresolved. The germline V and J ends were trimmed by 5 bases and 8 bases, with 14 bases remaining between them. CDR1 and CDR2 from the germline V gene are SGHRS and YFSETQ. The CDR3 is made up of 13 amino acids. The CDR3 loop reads CASRIESTHEQFF. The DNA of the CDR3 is TGCGCCAGCAGGATCGAGTCTACGCATGAGCAGTTCTTC.